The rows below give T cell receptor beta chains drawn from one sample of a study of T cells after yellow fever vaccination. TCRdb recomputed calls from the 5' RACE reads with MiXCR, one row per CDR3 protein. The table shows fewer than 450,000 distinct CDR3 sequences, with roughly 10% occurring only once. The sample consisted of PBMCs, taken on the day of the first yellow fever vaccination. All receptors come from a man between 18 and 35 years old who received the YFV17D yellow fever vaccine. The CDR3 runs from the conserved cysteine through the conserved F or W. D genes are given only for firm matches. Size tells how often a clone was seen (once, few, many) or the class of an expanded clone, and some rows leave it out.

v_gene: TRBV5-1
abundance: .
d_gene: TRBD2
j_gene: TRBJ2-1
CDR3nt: TGCGCCAGCAAGGTCTTAGCGGGGGACAATGAGCAGTTCTTC
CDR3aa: CASKVLAGDNEQFF

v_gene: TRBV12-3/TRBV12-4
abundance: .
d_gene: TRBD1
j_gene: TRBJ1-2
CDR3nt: TGTGCCAGCAGTTGGGTCCTCCCAGGGGGCCCTAACTATGGCTACACCTTC
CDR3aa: CASSWVLPGGPNYGYTF

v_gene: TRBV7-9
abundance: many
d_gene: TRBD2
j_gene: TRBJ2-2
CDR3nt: TGTGCCAGCTCCGGGGGGACCGGGGAGCTGTTTTTT
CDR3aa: CASSGGTGELFF

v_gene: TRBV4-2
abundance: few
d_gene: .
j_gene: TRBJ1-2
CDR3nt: TGTGCCAGCAGTCCCTTGGGGGGGGACCCACTGGATGAGTTCTATGGCTACACCTTC
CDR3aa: CASSPLGGDPLDEFYGYTF

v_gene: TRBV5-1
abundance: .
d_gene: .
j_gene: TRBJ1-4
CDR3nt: TGCGCCAGCAGCTTGCGATCGAGAAGTGAAAAACTGTTTTTT
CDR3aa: CASSLRSRSEKLFF

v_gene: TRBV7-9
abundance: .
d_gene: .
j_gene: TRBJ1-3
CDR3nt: TGTGCCAGCAGCCTGAAGACTAGGGGAAACACCATATATTTT
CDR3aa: CASSLKTRGNTIYF

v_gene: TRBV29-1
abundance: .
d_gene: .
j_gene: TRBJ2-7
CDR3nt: TGCAGCGTCATGGAGGCTCCGGGCTCCTACGAGCAGTACTTC
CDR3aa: CSVMEAPGSYEQYF

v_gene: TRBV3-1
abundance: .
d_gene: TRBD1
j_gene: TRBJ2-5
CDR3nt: TGTGCCAGCAGCGCCCGGACAGGGGGGGCAGGAGAGACCCAGTACTTC
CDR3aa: CASSARTGGAGETQYF

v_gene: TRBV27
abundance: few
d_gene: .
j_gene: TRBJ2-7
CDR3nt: TGTGCCAGCAGGGGCCTCTCCTACGAGCAGTACTTC
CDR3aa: CASRGLSYEQYF

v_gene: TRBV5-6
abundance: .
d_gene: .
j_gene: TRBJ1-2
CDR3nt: TGTGCCAGCAGCTTGGAAGCGAGCTACACCTTC
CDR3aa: CASSLEASYTF

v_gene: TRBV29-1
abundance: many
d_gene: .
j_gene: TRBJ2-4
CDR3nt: TGCAGCGTTGAACTAGCAGCCAAAAACATTCAGTACTTC
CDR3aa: CSVELAAKNIQYF

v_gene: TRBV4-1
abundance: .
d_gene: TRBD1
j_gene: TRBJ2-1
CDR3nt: TGCGCCAGCAGCCGGGACAGGCTCTACAATGAGCAGTTCTTC
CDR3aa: CASSRDRLYNEQFF

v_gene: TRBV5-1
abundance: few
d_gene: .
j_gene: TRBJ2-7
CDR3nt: TGCGCCAGCAGCTTGGAGAGTTCGGGGGCGAACGAGCAGTACTTC
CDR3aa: CASSLESSGANEQYF

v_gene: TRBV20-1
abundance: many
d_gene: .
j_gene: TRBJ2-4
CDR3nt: TGCAGTGCTAGAGATGTCGCCAAAAACATTCAGTACTTC
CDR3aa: CSARDVAKNIQYF

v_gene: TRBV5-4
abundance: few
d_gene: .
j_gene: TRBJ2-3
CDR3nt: TGTGCCAGCAGCAGAAACCAGGGTTACGGAGATACGCAGTATTTT
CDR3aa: CASSRNQGYGDTQYF

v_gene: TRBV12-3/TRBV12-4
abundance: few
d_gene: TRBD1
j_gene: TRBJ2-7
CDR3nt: TGTGCCAGCAGTACCAGGGACAGGGGCCTTTTAGAGCAGTACTTC
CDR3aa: CASSTRDRGLLEQYF

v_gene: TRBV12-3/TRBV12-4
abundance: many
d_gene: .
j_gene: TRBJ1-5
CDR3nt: TGTGCCAGCAGTTTCGGCGGGAGAAATCAGCCCCAGCATTTT
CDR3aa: CASSFGGRNQPQHF

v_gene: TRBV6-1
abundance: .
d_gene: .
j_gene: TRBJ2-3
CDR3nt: TGTGCCAGCAGTCAACAGGGATCGGCAGATACGCAGTATTTT
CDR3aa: CASSQQGSADTQYF

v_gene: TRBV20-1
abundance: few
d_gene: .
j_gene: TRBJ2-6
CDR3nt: TGCAGTGCTAGAGGGGTTTCCTCTGGGGCCAACGTCCTGACTTTC
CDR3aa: CSARGVSSGANVLTF

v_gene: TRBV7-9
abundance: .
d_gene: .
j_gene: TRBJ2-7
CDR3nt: TGTGCCAGCAGCTTAGGAGTTGGTTACGAGCAGTACTTC
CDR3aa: CASSLGVGYEQYF

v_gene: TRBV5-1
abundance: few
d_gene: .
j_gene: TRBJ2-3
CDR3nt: TGCGCCAGCAGCTTGTTGGGCATCGGAGGGACATCTAGCACAGATACGCAGTATTTT
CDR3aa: CASSLLGIGGTSSTDTQYF

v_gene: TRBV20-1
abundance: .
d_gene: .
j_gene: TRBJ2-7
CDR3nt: TGCAGTGCTAGACAAGGCGGCAGGGGCGAGCAGTACTTC
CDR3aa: CSARQGGRGEQYF

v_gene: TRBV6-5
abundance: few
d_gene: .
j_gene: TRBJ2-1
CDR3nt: TGTGCCAGCAGTTACTCTGCCTGGGGGGTGGACAATGAGCAGTTCTTC
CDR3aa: CASSYSAWGVDNEQFF

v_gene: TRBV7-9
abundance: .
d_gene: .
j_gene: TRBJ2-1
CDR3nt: TGTGCCAGCAGCTCCGCAGGGGAGGCTCAGTTCTTC
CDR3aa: CASSSAGEAQFF

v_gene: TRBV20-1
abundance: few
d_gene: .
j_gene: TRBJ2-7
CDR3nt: TGCAGTGCTAGACGCGGGTACCAAAGCTACGAGCAGTACTTC
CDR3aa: CSARRGYQSYEQYF

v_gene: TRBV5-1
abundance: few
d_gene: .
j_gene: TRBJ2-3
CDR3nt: TGCGCCAGCAGCTTTTTCATCGGGGAAACCACAGATACGCAGTATTTT
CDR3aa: CASSFFIGETTDTQYF

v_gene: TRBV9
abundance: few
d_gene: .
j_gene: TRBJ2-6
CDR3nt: TGTGCCAGCTCCCAAACGAGATTGAGGACTTCAACTGGGGCCAACGTCCTGACTTTC
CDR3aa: CASSQTRLRTSTGANVLTF

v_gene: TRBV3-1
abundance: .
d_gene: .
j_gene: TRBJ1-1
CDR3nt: TGTGCCAGCAGCCCAATGGCCAGTTTTACGGCTGAAGCTTTCTTT
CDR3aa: CASSPMASFTAEAFF

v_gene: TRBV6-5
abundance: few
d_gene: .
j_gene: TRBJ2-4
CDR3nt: TGTGCCAGCAGTTACTCGTCGCAGTCGGCGGGCATTCAGTACTTC
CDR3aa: CASSYSSQSAGIQYF

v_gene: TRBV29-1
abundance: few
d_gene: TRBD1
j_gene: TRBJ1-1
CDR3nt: TGCAGCGTTCCAAGTGGACAGGGTAACACTGAAGCTTTCTTT
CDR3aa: CSVPSGQGNTEAFF

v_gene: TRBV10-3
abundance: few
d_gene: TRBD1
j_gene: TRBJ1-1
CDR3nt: TGTGCCATCAGCGAATCGGGACAGGGGGCCACTGAAGCTTTCTTT
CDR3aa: CAISESGQGATEAFF

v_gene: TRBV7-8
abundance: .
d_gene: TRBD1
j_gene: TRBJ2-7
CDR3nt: TGTGCCAGCAGCTCAGCCCGGGACAGGGTAAGGAGCTCCTACGAGCAGTACTTC
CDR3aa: CASSSARDRVRSSYEQYF

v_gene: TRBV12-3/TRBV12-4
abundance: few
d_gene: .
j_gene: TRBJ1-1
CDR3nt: TGTGCCAGCTCGCACGCAGGGATCACTGAAGCTTTCTTT
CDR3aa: CASSHAGITEAFF

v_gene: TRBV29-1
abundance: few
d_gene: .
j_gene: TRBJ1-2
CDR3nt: TGCAGCGCCCAAGTGGGGGGAGACTATGGCTACACCTTC
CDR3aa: CSAQVGGDYGYTF

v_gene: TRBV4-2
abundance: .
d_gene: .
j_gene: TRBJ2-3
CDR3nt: TGTGCCATCAGCCCCGGGGGGCGCACAGATACGCAGTATTTT
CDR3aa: CAISPGGRTDTQYF

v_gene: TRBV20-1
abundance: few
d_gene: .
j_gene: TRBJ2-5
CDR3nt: TGCAGTGCTTCGCTCCAGGCACGGGCGGAGACCCAGTACTTC
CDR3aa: CSASLQARAETQYF

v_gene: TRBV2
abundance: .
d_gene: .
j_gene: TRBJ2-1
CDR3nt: TGTGCCAGCAGTGTAATACAGGGAGACAATGAGCAGTTCTTC
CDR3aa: CASSVIQGDNEQFF

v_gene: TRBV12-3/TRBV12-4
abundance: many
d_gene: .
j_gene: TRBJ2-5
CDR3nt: TGTGCCAGCACCAGGACAGCCCTCGGGGAGACCCAGTACTTC
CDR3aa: CASTRTALGETQYF

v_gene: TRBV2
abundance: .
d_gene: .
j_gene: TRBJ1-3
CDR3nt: TGTGCCAGCAGTGAACAGGGTTATGGAAACACCATATATTTT
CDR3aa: CASSEQGYGNTIYF

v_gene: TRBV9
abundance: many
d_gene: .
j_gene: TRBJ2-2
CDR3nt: TGTGCCAGCAGCGACCGCCGGACTGGGACCGGGGAGCTGTTTTTT
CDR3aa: CASSDRRTGTGELFF

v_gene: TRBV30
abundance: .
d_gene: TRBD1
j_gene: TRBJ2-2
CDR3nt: TGTGCCTGGAGTCCAGACAGGGTGCGGACCGGGGAGCTGTTTTTT
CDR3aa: CAWSPDRVRTGELFF

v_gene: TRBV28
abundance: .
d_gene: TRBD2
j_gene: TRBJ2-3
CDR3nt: TGTGCCAGCAGCAACGGGGGGGCCGGTCGAGATACGCAGTATTTT
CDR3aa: CASSNGGAGRDTQYF

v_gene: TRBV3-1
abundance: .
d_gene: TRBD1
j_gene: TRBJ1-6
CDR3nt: TGTGCCAACAGCCGGGACAGGGGAGATTCACCCCTCCACTTT
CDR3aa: CANSRDRGDSPLHF

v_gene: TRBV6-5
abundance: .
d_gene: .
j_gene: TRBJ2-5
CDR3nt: TGTGCCAGCAGCGGGCGTAAAGAGACCCAGTACTTC
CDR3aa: CASSGRKETQYF

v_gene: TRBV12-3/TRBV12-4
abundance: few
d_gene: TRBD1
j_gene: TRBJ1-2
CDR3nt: TGTGCCAGCAGTTTACACGGACAGGGAGGGGGCTACACCTTC
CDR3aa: CASSLHGQGGGYTF

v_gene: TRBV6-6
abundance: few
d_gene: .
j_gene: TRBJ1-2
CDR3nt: TGTGCCAGCAGTTACCCTGAAAAGTGGGGCTACACCTTC
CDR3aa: CASSYPEKWGYTF

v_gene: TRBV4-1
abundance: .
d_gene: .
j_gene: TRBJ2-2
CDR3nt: TGCGCCAGCAGCCGAAGTGAGTCCACCGGGGAGCTGTTTTTT
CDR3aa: CASSRSESTGELFF

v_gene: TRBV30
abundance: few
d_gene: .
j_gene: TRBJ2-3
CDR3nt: TGTGCCTGGAAACGAGGAGATACGCAGTATTTT
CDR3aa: CAWKRGDTQYF